The T cell receptor (beta chain) described here comes from a study of regulatory T cells in long-lasting Graves disease. Trimming shortened V by 4 bases and J by 7 bases, and 13 bases separated the two germline ends. Germline V gene lookup returns CDR1 SGHTA and CDR2 FQGTGA. This CDR3 has 13 amino acids. Time point indicated: newly diagnosed GD, antithyroid drugs for less than 3 months. TCR sequences were obtained from RNA taken from PBMCs. Combining iRepertoire HTBI primers with Arm-PCR of CDR3 regions, the authors built TCR beta libraries. Each CDR3 protein is one row after TCRdb ran MiXCR on the multiplex PCR reads. The sample lists approximately 350,000 distinct CDR3 sequences, 16% seen once, with around 27% in the top ten. This clonotype came up many times. The same sample was also used in a study of T cells in Graves' hyperthyroidism and ophthalmopathy. As reported in that work: Each diagnosis was grounded in clinical symptoms, serum thyroxine and TRAb, thyroid ultrasound, and orbital computed tomography.

The J gene is TRBJ1-1, the V gene TRBV7-3; no definite D call. Sequencing was performed on peripheral blood mononuclear cells (PBMCs), taken at new diagnosis, from a patient treated with antithyroid drugs. This clonotype originated in a man aged 40-49 years with Graves disease. CDR3 residues: CASSSQDGFEAFF. The CDR3 nucleotides are TGTGCCAGCAGCTCCCAGGACGGCTTTGAAGCTTTCTTT.